This is a list of T cell receptor beta chains from one sample in a study of T-cell memory formation after mild COVID-19. TCRdb redid the calling of the 5' RACE reads with MiXCR, one entry per CDR3 protein. Of 130,000 to 150,000 distinct CDR3 sequences listed, roughly a fifth are singletons. Sequencing was carried out using PBMCs or a T cell subset sorted from them (not recorded which). The receptor set was obtained from an adult woman who had mild COVID-19 (a few samples of this study predate the infection). Cell type and time point are not known. Each CDR3 is given with its conserved first and last residue. Each record gives: V gene, clone size, J gene, D gene, CDR3 DNA, CDR3 protein. A D gene is named only where the DNA matches it firmly. The size field is filled for only some rows; it gives once, few, many or a size class.

v_call: TRBV5-1; clone_size: -; j_call: TRBJ2-5; d_call: -; cdr3_nt: TGCGCCAGCAACGGCGTCACAGGTCAAGAGACCCAGTACTTC; cdr3_aa: CASNGVTGQETQYF
v_call: TRBV5-1; clone_size: few; j_call: TRBJ2-3; d_call: -; cdr3_nt: TGCGCCAGCAGCTCCCTGAGCAGTTCTAGCACAGATACGCAGTATTTT; cdr3_aa: CASSSLSSSSTDTQYF
v_call: TRBV20-1; clone_size: -; j_call: TRBJ2-1; d_call: TRBD2; cdr3_nt: TGCAGTGCTAGAGATGTAGCGGGAGGTTTCGGTGAGCAGTTCTTC; cdr3_aa: CSARDVAGGFGEQFF
v_call: TRBV12-3/TRBV12-4; clone_size: few; j_call: TRBJ2-6; d_call: -; cdr3_nt: TGTGCCAGCAGGAACCAGTGGGGGGCCAACGTCCTGACTTTC; cdr3_aa: CASRNQWGANVLTF
v_call: TRBV12-3/TRBV12-4; clone_size: few; j_call: TRBJ2-7; d_call: -; cdr3_nt: TGTGCCAGCAGATACGCAGGAAACTCCTACGAGCAGTACTTC; cdr3_aa: CASRYAGNSYEQYF
v_call: TRBV2; clone_size: -; j_call: TRBJ2-1; d_call: -; cdr3_nt: TGTGCCAGCAGTGAAGCGACAAGGGTCTCCTACAATGAGCAGTTCTTC; cdr3_aa: CASSEATRVSYNEQFF
v_call: TRBV7-9; clone_size: few; j_call: TRBJ1-2; d_call: -; cdr3_nt: TGTGCCAGCAGCAGTGACGGCTACACCTTC; cdr3_aa: CASSSDGYTF
v_call: TRBV5-1; clone_size: few; j_call: TRBJ2-7; d_call: TRBD1; cdr3_nt: TGCGCCAGCAGCTCCCCATTCAGGGGGTCCTCCGAGCAGTACTTC; cdr3_aa: CASSSPFRGSSEQYF
v_call: TRBV7-2; clone_size: -; j_call: TRBJ2-3; d_call: TRBD2; cdr3_nt: TGTGCCAGCAGCAGAGCGGGGGGGCCGGATACGCAGTATTTT; cdr3_aa: CASSRAGGPDTQYF
v_call: TRBV18; clone_size: few; j_call: TRBJ2-1; d_call: TRBD2; cdr3_nt: TGTGCCAGCTCACCTCGCCTAGCGGTAAATGAGCAGTTCTTC; cdr3_aa: CASSPRLAVNEQFF
v_call: TRBV2; clone_size: few; j_call: TRBJ2-3; d_call: -; cdr3_nt: TGTGCCAGCAGTGAAGGAAACACAGATACGCAGTATTTT; cdr3_aa: CASSEGNTDTQYF
v_call: TRBV20-1; clone_size: -; j_call: TRBJ2-1; d_call: -; cdr3_nt: TGCAGTGCAACCGGGACCACTTTCGGCCTGCAGTTCTTC; cdr3_aa: CSATGTTFGLQFF
v_call: TRBV7-9; clone_size: few; j_call: TRBJ2-7; d_call: -; cdr3_nt: TGTGCCAGCAGCTTAGTCAGGGGCTACGAGCAGTACTTC; cdr3_aa: CASSLVRGYEQYF
v_call: TRBV27; clone_size: -; j_call: TRBJ2-7; d_call: -; cdr3_nt: TGTGCCAGCAGTTCCATCGCCTCCACCTACGAGCAGTACTTC; cdr3_aa: CASSSIASTYEQYF
v_call: TRBV10-3; clone_size: -; j_call: TRBJ2-7; d_call: -; cdr3_nt: TGTGCCTCTAATTCGAGGGGGAAGGCCTACGAGCAGTACTTC; cdr3_aa: CASNSRGKAYEQYF
v_call: TRBV15; clone_size: few; j_call: TRBJ2-5; d_call: TRBD2; cdr3_nt: TGTGCCACCAGCAGATCTAGCGGGGCGGCAGGGGAGACCCAGTACTTC; cdr3_aa: CATSRSSGAAGETQYF
v_call: TRBV3-1; clone_size: many; j_call: TRBJ2-5; d_call: TRBD2; cdr3_nt: TGTGCCAGCAGCCAAGAAGGGACTAGCGGACAAGAGACCCAGTACTTC; cdr3_aa: CASSQEGTSGQETQYF
v_call: TRBV6-2/TRBV6-3; clone_size: -; j_call: TRBJ2-7; d_call: TRBD2; cdr3_nt: TGTGCCAGCAGTTACCCCCCGGGACTAGCGCCAAAGAGCTCCTACGAGCAGTACTTC; cdr3_aa: CASSYPPGLAPKSSYEQYF
v_call: TRBV20-1; clone_size: -; j_call: TRBJ2-5; d_call: -; cdr3_nt: TGCAGTGCTAGAGATTCATCCAGGGTAATGGAGACCCAGTACTTC; cdr3_aa: CSARDSSRVMETQYF
v_call: TRBV5-1; clone_size: -; j_call: TRBJ1-4; d_call: -; cdr3_nt: TGCGCCAGCAGTAGGGAACAGCTGGGAGAAAAACTGTTTTTT; cdr3_aa: CASSREQLGEKLFF
v_call: TRBV7-2; clone_size: -; j_call: TRBJ2-5; d_call: -; cdr3_nt: TGTGCCAGCAGCCTAGAAAATCGTGGTGGGACCCAGTACTTC; cdr3_aa: CASSLENRGGTQYF
v_call: TRBV14; clone_size: few; j_call: TRBJ2-7; d_call: TRBD2; cdr3_nt: TGTGCCAGCAGCCGACTCACTAGCGGGGGTCTCTACGAGCAGTACTTC; cdr3_aa: CASSRLTSGGLYEQYF
v_call: TRBV14; clone_size: -; j_call: TRBJ2-2; d_call: TRBD1; cdr3_nt: TGTGCCAGCAGCCCCTGGACAGGGACGAACACCGGGGAGCTGTTTTTT; cdr3_aa: CASSPWTGTNTGELFF
v_call: TRBV12-3/TRBV12-4; clone_size: few; j_call: TRBJ1-1; d_call: -; cdr3_nt: TGTGCCAGCAGCTTCTCAGGTGGCACTGAAGCTTTCTTT; cdr3_aa: CASSFSGGTEAFF
v_call: TRBV7-2; clone_size: -; j_call: TRBJ2-5; d_call: TRBD1; cdr3_nt: TGTTCCAGCAGCTTTAGGACAGGGGGATCCGAAGAGACCCAGTACTTC; cdr3_aa: CSSSFRTGGSEETQYF
v_call: TRBV30; clone_size: few; j_call: TRBJ1-2; d_call: -; cdr3_nt: TGTGCCTGGAGTGTACGAGGGAAGGGTGGCTACACCTTC; cdr3_aa: CAWSVRGKGGYTF
v_call: TRBV5-1; clone_size: few; j_call: TRBJ2-1; d_call: -; cdr3_nt: TGCGCCAGCAGCCTCTCCGGGGAGCAGTTCTTC; cdr3_aa: CASSLSGEQFF
v_call: TRBV2; clone_size: few; j_call: TRBJ2-1; d_call: TRBD1; cdr3_nt: TGTGCCAGCAGCCTATATACAGGGGGCTTCTCCTACAATGAGCAGTTCTTC; cdr3_aa: CASSLYTGGFSYNEQFF
v_call: TRBV5-1; clone_size: many; j_call: TRBJ2-1; d_call: TRBD1; cdr3_nt: TGCGCCAGCAGTAGGACAGGGGGGAGCTCCTACAATGAGCAGTTCTTC; cdr3_aa: CASSRTGGSSYNEQFF